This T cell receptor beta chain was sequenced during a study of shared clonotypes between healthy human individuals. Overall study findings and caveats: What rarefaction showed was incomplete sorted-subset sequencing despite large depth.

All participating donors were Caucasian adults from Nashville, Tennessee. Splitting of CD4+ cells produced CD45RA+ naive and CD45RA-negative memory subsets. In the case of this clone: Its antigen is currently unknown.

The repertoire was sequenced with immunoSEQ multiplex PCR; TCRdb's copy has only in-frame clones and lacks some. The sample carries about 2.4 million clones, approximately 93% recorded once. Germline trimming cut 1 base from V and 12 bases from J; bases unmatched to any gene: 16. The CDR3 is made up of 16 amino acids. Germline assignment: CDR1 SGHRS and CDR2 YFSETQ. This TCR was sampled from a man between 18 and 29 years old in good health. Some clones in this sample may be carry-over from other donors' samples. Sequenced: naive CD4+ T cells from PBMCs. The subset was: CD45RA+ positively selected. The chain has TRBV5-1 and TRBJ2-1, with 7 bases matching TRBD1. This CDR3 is CASSLTGQIPTMGQFF. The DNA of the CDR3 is TGCGCCAGCAGCTTGACGGGACAGATACCTACAATGGGGCAGTTCTTC.